These 12 T cell receptor beta chains were sequenced from one sample in a study of T-cell reconstitution after alpha-beta-depleted transplantation in children. Unique molecular identifiers were incorporated into the prepared TCRbeta library. TCRdb re-derived calls from the PCR reads in MiXCR, one entry per CDR3 protein. The table has approximately 300,000 distinct CDR3 sequences, roughly 11% seen once. Sequencing used peripheral blood, obtained 180 days after TCRalphabeta/CD19-depleted stem cell transplant. These receptors were collected from a male patient aged 2-15 years who had a stem cell transplant for chronic granulomatous disease, so the T cells may come from the graft donor.

This clonotype was counted many times. The chain couples TRBV12-3 or TRBV12-4 to TRBJ2-7, with D possibly matching TRBD1 (6 bases). Trimming took 7 bases from V and 0 from J, leaving 7 bases between them. The CDR3 consists of 12 residues. CDR3 amino acids: CASTRGSYEQYF. The DNA of the CDR3 is TGTGCCAGCACCAGGGGCTCCTACGAGCAGTACTTC.

Concerning this clonotype: One base away lies a much larger clone, so this may be a sequencing read error. J is TRBJ1-5 and V is TRBV5-6; D remains unclear. Trimming took 0 bases from V and 4 from J, leaving 8 bases between them. Germline V gives CDR1 SGHDT, CDR2 YYEEEE. The length of the CDR3 is 14 residues. CDR3 loop: CASSLGIRNQPQHF. For the CDR3, the DNA is TGTGCCAGCAGCTTGGGTATCAGAAATCAGCCCCAGCATTTT.

This clonotype was recorded a few times. The rearrangement links TRBV5-6 to TRBJ2-1; the D gene is possibly TRBD2 (5 bases). Germline V gene sequence: CDR1 SGHDT, CDR2 YYEEEE. The CDR3 runs 15 residues. V was cut by 2 bases and J by 5 bases, with 14 bases left in between. The CDR3 sequence: CASSFRFRGNNEQFF. In DNA, the CDR3 is TGTGCCAGCAGCTTCAGATTTCGGGGAAACAATGAGCAGTTCTTC.

There are many counts of this clonotype. This rearrangement joins TRBV9 to TRBJ1-3; 8 bases map to TRBD1. This CDR3 spans 15 amino acids. V shed 4 bases, J shed 8 bases, and the junction held 11 bases outside the gene matches. Germline V gene lookup returns CDR1 SGDLS and CDR2 YYNGEE. CDR3 in amino acids: CASSPPGQVHHTIYF. CDR3 DNA sequence: TGTGCCAGCAGCCCACCGGGACAGGTTCATCACACCATATATTTT.

About this clonotype: A much larger clone is a single base away; this may be a read error. This chain links TRBV5-5 with TRBJ1-2; unclear D gene. Per germline, CDR1 SGHKS and CDR2 YYEKEE (reference sequence). Trimming left V 1 base short and J 12 bases short, with 19 bases between. The CDR3 length is 14 residues. The CDR3 region is CASSLLLSVLWDTF. DNA for the CDR3: TGTGCCAGCAGCTTGCTACTTTCGGTGCTTTGGGACACCTTC.

This clonotype has ten or more counts. The V call is TRBV19, the J call TRBJ2-1; 8 nucleotides match TRBD2. V lost 7 bases to trimming and J lost 7 bases; unmatched junction nucleotides: 15. The CDR3 runs to 16 residues. The germline gives CDR1 LNHDA, CDR2 SQIVND (reference sequence). CDR3 protein: CASNGRWSGSQNEQFF. The CDR3 DNA reads TGTGCCAGTAATGGGAGATGGAGCGGGAGTCAGAATGAGCAGTTCTTC.

This clonotype was seen many times. The rearrangement uses TRBV3-1 and TRBJ2-3, with a weak D call TRBD1 (5 bases). CDR3 length: 14 amino acids. V was cut by 4 bases and J by 0 bases, with 8 bases left in between. Germline assignment: CDR1 LGHDT and CDR2 YNNKEL (reference sequence). CDR3 coding DNA: TGTGCCAGCAGCCCCAGGGCAAGCACAGATACGCAGTATTTT. This codes for CASSPRASTDTQYF.

This clonotype showed up many times. The genes are TRBV20-1 and TRBJ2-3, with D tentatively TRBD2 (5 bases). Trimming removed 3 bases from V and 2 bases from J, with 21 bases in between. CDR1 DFQATT and CDR2 SNEGSKA come from the germline V gene (reference sequence). The CDR3 covers 17 residues. The CDR3 region is CSARRPHLAGPTDTQYF. The DNA for the CDR3 is TGCAGTGCTAGGCGGCCGCATCTTGCGGGTCCCACAGATACGCAGTATTTT.

This clonotype was observed many times. The chain carries TRBV6-5 and TRBJ1-6; D is possibly TRBD1 (5 bases). V was pared by 5 bases and J by 6 bases, with 8 bases between. The CDR3 is made up of 13 amino acids. Per the germline V gene, CDR1 is MNHEY and CDR2 is SVGAGI. The CDR3 protein is CASSRGGNSPLHF. Written as DNA, the CDR3 is TGTGCCAGCAGTCGGGGGGGTAATTCACCCCTCCACTTT.

This clonotype was seen a few times. The V gene is TRBV18, the J gene TRBJ2-7; D possibly corresponds to TRBD2 (5 bases). V gave up 4 bases and J gave up 7 bases, with 11 bases separating them. CDR3 length: 12 residues. Germline CDR1 and CDR2: KGHSH and LQKENI. This CDR3 is CASSLGREEQYF. The CDR3 bases are TGTGCCAGCTCACTGGGTAGGGAGGAGCAGTACTTC.

This clonotype was counted many times. The chain links TRBV9 to TRBJ2-1; TRBD2 matches 12 bases. The V gene's germline CDR1 is SGDLS and CDR2 YYNGEE. CDR3 length: 18 residues. The V segment lost 5 bases and the J segment 0 bases; nucleotides outside the gene matches: 9. As DNA, the CDR3 is TGTGCCAGCAGTGGTAGGACTAGCGGGGCCAGCTCCTACAATGAGCAGTTCTTC. This gives the protein CASSGRTSGASSYNEQFF. Using reference TRBV9 and TRBJ2-1 for the parts outside the CDR3, the full variable domain is DSGVTQTPKHLITATGQRVTLRCSPRSGDLSVYWYQQSLDQGLQFLIQYYNGEERAKGNILERFSAQQFPDLHSELNLSSLELGDSALYFCASSGRTSGASSYNEQFFGPGTRLTVL.

The rearrangement uses TRBV20-1 and TRBJ2-1; D gene uncertain. The CDR3 contains 15 residues. Trimming shortened V by 0 bases and J by 2 bases, and 11 bases separated the two germline ends. In germline, CDR1 is DFQATT, CDR2 SNEGSKA (reference sequence). The CDR3 spells CSARDRLAAYNEQFF. DNA for the CDR3: TGCAGTGCTAGAGATCGTTTAGCAGCCTACAATGAGCAGTTCTTC.